A selection of T cell receptor beta chains follows, all from one sample in a study of response to subunit inactivated influenza vaccine. TCRdb redid the calling of the RT-PCR reads with MiXCR, one entry per CDR3 protein. The table records about 570,000 distinct CDR3 sequences, around 11% of them present only once. Another study also made use of these data, one on T cells expressing NK-cell markers.

The sample here was PBMCs from blood, taken on the day of vaccination. Receptor source: a man aged 45-60 years who received an inactivated influenza vaccine. The CDR3 runs from the conserved cysteine through the conserved F or W. The D gene is left open where the match is weak. Clone size is given for some rows only: seen once, a few or many times, or a class if the clone is expanded.

d_gene,v_gene,abundance,j_gene,CDR3nt,CDR3aa
NA,TRBV20-1,many,TRBJ1-1,TGCAGTGCTAGAGCGGGCAGGGTATTCGCTGAAGCTTTCTTT,CSARAGRVFAEAFF
NA,TRBV29-1,few,TRBJ2-6,TGCAGCGTTTTGGACTCCCGCGGGATCAACTCTGGGGCCAACGTCCTGACTTTC,CSVLDSRGINSGANVLTF
TRBD1,TRBV7-2,NA,TRBJ2-1,TGTGCCAGCAGCTTAGGCAGACAGGGTAACAATGAGCAGTTCTTC,CASSLGRQGNNEQFF
NA,TRBV12-3/TRBV12-4,NA,TRBJ2-2,TGTGCCAGCAGTTTCTGGACAGCGAACACCGGGGAGCTGTTTTTT,CASSFWTANTGELFF
NA,TRBV7-9,many,TRBJ2-5,TGTGCCAGCAGCTTTTTTGGCGGGCCAGAAGAGACCCAGTACTTC,CASSFFGGPEETQYF
NA,TRBV20-1,once,TRBJ2-1,TGCAGTGCTAGGGTACTAATCAATGAGCAGTTCTTC,CSARVLINEQFF
TRBD2,TRBV7-2,few,TRBJ2-7,TGTGCCAGCAGCTCCCGGACGACTAGCGGGGGTAGCGAGCAGTACTTC,CASSSRTTSGGSEQYF
TRBD2,TRBV20-1,many,TRBJ2-1,TGCAGTGCTTCCGCTAGCGGGAGAGCTTACAATGAGCAGTTCTTC,CSASASGRAYNEQFF
TRBD2,TRBV7-3,NA,TRBJ2-1,TGTGCCAGCAGCTTCTATGGTCCTAGCGGGAGCCCTAGCTCCTACAATGAGCAGTTCTTC,CASSFYGPSGSPSSYNEQFF
TRBD2,TRBV19,NA,TRBJ2-1,TGTGCCAGTAGTATCACTAGCGGGAGCGGAAATGAGCAGTTCTTC,CASSITSGSGNEQFF
TRBD2,TRBV20-1,few,TRBJ2-2,TGCAGTGCTAGACCATTAGCGGGAGATTCCACCGGGGAGCTGTTTTTT,CSARPLAGDSTGELFF
NA,TRBV12-3/TRBV12-4,NA,TRBJ2-4,TGTGCCAGCAGTTTGAGTGCTGGCAGCATTCAGTACTTC,CASSLSAGSIQYF
NA,TRBV2,NA,TRBJ2-7,TGTGCCAGCAGTGAAACCCTTGCAATCTCCTACGAGCAGTACTTC,CASSETLAISYEQYF
NA,TRBV6-6,many,TRBJ1-3,TGTGCCAGCAGTTATACTGGAAACACCATATATTTT,CASSYTGNTIYF
TRBD1,TRBV18,few,TRBJ1-4,TGTGCCAGCTCACCCCTTAGACAGGGGGCGAATAATGAAAAACTGTTTTTT,CASSPLRQGANNEKLFF
NA,TRBV20-1,many,TRBJ2-5,TGCAGTGCTAGAGATCTGGCGGGGGCGACTGAGACCCAGTACTTC,CSARDLAGATETQYF
NA,TRBV7-2,few,TRBJ2-1,TGTGCCAGCAGCTTATACAGAGGGGACAATGAGCAGTTCTTC,CASSLYRGDNEQFF
NA,TRBV7-2,many,TRBJ2-1,TGTGCCAGCAGCTTCAACTCCTACAATGAGCAGTTCTTC,CASSFNSYNEQFF
TRBD2,TRBV10-3,many,TRBJ2-5,TGTGCCATCAGTGAGCAGGGCGGGGGTCGGGAGACCCAGTACTTC,CAISEQGGGRETQYF
TRBD1,TRBV27,few,TRBJ2-3,TGTGCCAGCAGACGGGACAGGGGTACAGATACGCAGTATTTT,CASRRDRGTDTQYF
TRBD2,TRBV7-3,few,TRBJ2-3,TGTGCCAGCAGCAGGGACTCCAGGACTAGGGGTACGCAGTATTTT,CASSRDSRTRGTQYF
NA,TRBV6-1,NA,TRBJ1-1,TGTGCCAGCAGTGAATTAGGGGATCGGACTGAAGCTTTCTTT,CASSELGDRTEAFF
NA,TRBV25-1,few,TRBJ2-2,TGTGCCAGCAGTGACCTACAGGGCGGGGGCACCGGGGAGCTGTTTTTT,CASSDLQGGGTGELFF
TRBD2,TRBV11-2,NA,TRBJ2-3,TGTGCCAGCAGCACGGGACTAGCGGGAGCCACAGATACGCAGTATTTT,CASSTGLAGATDTQYF
TRBD1,TRBV10-2,few,TRBJ1-2,TGCGCCAGCAGTTCGTTTACCGGGACAGGGGTAGATGGCTACACCTTC,CASSSFTGTGVDGYTF
NA,TRBV20-1,NA,TRBJ2-7,TGCAGTGCTATGAGGGGTCCCACCTACGAGCAGTACTTC,CSAMRGPTYEQYF
NA,TRBV29-1,NA,TRBJ2-2,TGCAGCGTTGGAGCTAAGAACACCGGGGAGCTGTTTTTT,CSVGAKNTGELFF
NA,TRBV6-6,NA,TRBJ2-7,TGTGCCAGTGGATGGGGGGACTCCTACGAGCAGTACTTC,CASGWGDSYEQYF
TRBD2,TRBV20-1,NA,TRBJ2-1,TGCAGTGCTAGAATAAGCGGGAGGATTTCCTACAATGAGCAGTTCTTC,CSARISGRISYNEQFF
NA,TRBV5-1,few,TRBJ2-2,TGCGCCAGCAGTCCGAAACAGGGAACCGGGGAGCTGTTTTTT,CASSPKQGTGELFF
NA,TRBV10-3,NA,TRBJ2-1,TGTGCCATCAGTGCCGTGGGGCGGATCTCCTACAATGAGCAGTTCTTC,CAISAVGRISYNEQFF
NA,TRBV7-3,few,TRBJ2-1,TGTGCCAGCTGTATCGGTGTAGGCTCCTACAATGAGCAGTTCTTC,CASCIGVGSYNEQFF
NA,TRBV7-9,many,TRBJ1-2,TGTGCCAGCAGCCGCGCCGCGCTAAACTATGGCTACACCTTC,CASSRAALNYGYTF
NA,TRBV12-3/TRBV12-4,few,TRBJ2-7,TGTGCCAGCAGTCTAGGTTCCCAGCAGTACTTC,CASSLGSQQYF
NA,TRBV29-1,NA,TRBJ2-7,TGCAGCGTTGAAGGGGTGGGTACCTACGAGCAGTACTTC,CSVEGVGTYEQYF
NA,TRBV11-1,NA,TRBJ2-5,TGTGCCAGCAGCTTGGACAGCAACCAAGAGACCCAGTACTTC,CASSLDSNQETQYF
NA,TRBV10-1,few,TRBJ2-3,TGCGCCAGCAGTGATGCTCACGGGGGCCGCGAAGATACGCAGTATTTT,CASSDAHGGREDTQYF
TRBD2,TRBV6-4,many,TRBJ2-7,TGTGCCAGCAGGGCCGGACTAGCGGCCTCCTACGAGCAGTACTTC,CASRAGLAASYEQYF
TRBD1,TRBV7-9,few,TRBJ2-5,TGTGCCAGCAGCTCCGCCGGGACAGGGAGGGATCAGACCCAGTACTTC,CASSSAGTGRDQTQYF
NA,TRBV5-4,many,TRBJ2-3,TGTGCCAGCAGCAGGACCAGGGATCCAGATACGCAGTATTTT,CASSRTRDPDTQYF
NA,TRBV12-3/TRBV12-4,few,TRBJ2-5,TGTGCCAGCAGCACACCGGGACTCCAAGAGACCCAGTACTTC,CASSTPGLQETQYF
TRBD2,TRBV12-3/TRBV12-4,NA,TRBJ2-4,TGTGCCAGCAGGGGTGCCTTTCGGGGGGGCGGCAAAAACATTCAGTACTTC,CASRGAFRGGGKNIQYF
NA,TRBV12-3/TRBV12-4,many,TRBJ1-1,TGTGCCAGCAGTTTCCTGGGGCCTGCTTTCTTT,CASSFLGPAFF
NA,TRBV4-1,few,TRBJ1-1,TGCGCCAGCAGCCGATTAGGGGTGGCTGAAGCTTTCTTT,CASSRLGVAEAFF
NA,TRBV28,NA,TRBJ1-3,TGTGCCAGCAGGGGCTCTGGAAACACCATATATTTT,CASRGSGNTIYF
TRBD1,TRBV28,few,TRBJ2-3,TGTGCCAGCATTCTGGGACAGCGCACAGATACGCAGTATTTT,CASILGQRTDTQYF
NA,TRBV28,NA,TRBJ2-4,TGTGCCAGCAGTAGGACAGCCAAAAACATTCAGTACTTC,CASSRTAKNIQYF